One and the same sample provided the 9 T cell receptor beta chains below, sequenced in a study of T-cell memory formation after mild COVID-19. TCRdb itself ran the 5' RACE reads through MiXCR, one entry per CDR3 protein. The sample yields roughly 86,000 distinct CDR3 sequences, around an eighth seen once. Sequencing was performed on PBMCs or a T cell subset sorted from them (not recorded which). These receptors all come from an adult woman who had mild COVID-19 (a few samples of this study predate the infection). Cell type and time point are not known.

The V gene is TRBV5-8, the J gene TRBJ2-2, with 8 bases matching TRBD2. CDR1 SGHTS and CDR2 YDEGEE come from the germline V gene. The CDR3 totals 18 residues. V was clipped by 0 bases and J by 6 bases; unmatched bases: 13. The DNA of the CDR3 is TGTGCCAGCAGCTTGGCCGAGTGGAGCGGGAGATCGCCCGGGGAGCTGTTTTTT. Translating it yields CASSLAEWSGRSPGELFF.

The chain uses TRBV2 and TRBJ1-6; D not certain. This CDR3 spans 12 amino acids. V shed 8 bases and J shed 11 bases, with 13 bases lying between them. Germline values: CDR1 SNHLY, CDR2 FYNNEI. This CDR3 is CASQDLRTPLHF. The CDR3 bases are TGTGCCAGCCAAGACTTACGAACACCCCTCCACTTT. The complete variable domain, with remaining parts taken from reference TRBV2 and TRBJ1-6, reads EPEVTQTPSHQVTQMGQEVILRCVPISNHLYFYWYRQILGQKVEFLVSFYNNEISEKSEIFDDQFSVERPDGSNFTLKIRSTKLEDSAMYFCASQDLRTPLHFGNGTRLTVT.

V and J are TRBV27 and TRBJ2-3; D is unresolved. CDR1 and CDR2 (germline): MNHEY, SMNVEV (reference sequence). V shed 2 bases and J shed 5 bases, with 5 bases lying between them. This CDR3 region has 12 residues. The CDR3 DNA sequence: TGTGCCAGCAGTTTACTGGAAGATACGCAGTATTTT. This gives the protein CASSLLEDTQYF.

V usage is TRBV11-3 and J usage is TRBJ2-2, with D possibly being TRBD2 (5 bases). Trimming removed 5 bases at V and 4 bases at J, with 17 bases between. The germline gives CDR1 SGHNT, CDR2 YENEEA. This CDR3 comprises 16 residues. The CDR3, as DNA: TGTGCCAGCAGCCCCTATGAGGGAAGAGTCACCGGGGAGCTGTTTTTT. Its translation is CASSPYEGRVTGELFF.

The chain carries TRBV6-6 and TRBJ2-7, with D possibly being TRBD2 (6 bases). The CDR3 consists of 15 residues. The germline V gene has CDR1 MNHNY and CDR2 SVGAGI (reference sequence). V lost 6 bases and J lost 5, with 20 bases in between. The CDR3 spells CASRDEGRELDEQYF. The CDR3 bases are TGTGCCAGCAGGGACGAGGGACGGGAGCTCGACGAGCAGTACTTC.

This clonotype showed up many times. The chain uses TRBV29-1 and TRBJ2-1; the D is unclear. The CDR3 consists of 14 residues. V was trimmed by 7 bases and J by 4 bases, leaving 17 bases between them. Germline CDR1 reads SQVTM; CDR2 reads ANQGSEA. CDR3 DNA sequence: TGCAGCGGGTGTCTTCGGTTGAGGTACAATGAGCAGTTCTTC. Residues: CSGCLRLRYNEQFF.

The V and J genes are TRBV7-9 and TRBJ2-1; D is perhaps TRBD1 (6 bases). Germline CDR1 and CDR2: SEHNR and FQNEAQ (reference sequence). Trimming pared 4 bases from V and 4 bases from J, leaving 11 bases between. This CDR3 has 14 amino acids. CDR3 bases: TGTGCCAGCAGCTCCTCGGACAGTTACAATGAGCAGTTCTTC. This translates into CASSSSDSYNEQFF.

This clonotype was seen more than once but under ten times. V and J are TRBV14 and TRBJ2-7; D possibly corresponds to TRBD1 (5 bases). CDR3 length: 16 amino acids. The V and J ends lost 0 bases and 5 bases respectively, with 17 bases between them. Germline V gene data show CDR1 as SGHDN and CDR2 as FVKESK. The CDR3 nucleotides read TGTGCCAGCAGCCAAGATCTGGGCGCGAAAGGGGACGAGCAGTACTTC. It encodes CASSQDLGAKGDEQYF.

This clonotype was seen more than once but under ten times. The rearrangement uses TRBV4-3 and TRBJ2-1; TRBD2 agrees at 8 bases. V lost 4 bases, J lost 6 bases, and 5 bases stayed unmatched. Germline V gene lookup returns CDR1 LGHNA and CDR2 YSLEER. The CDR3 contains 14 residues. The CDR3 coding sequence is TGCGCCAGCAGCCGAGGACTAGCTCCCAATGAGCAGTTCTTC. Translating it yields CASSRGLAPNEQFF.